This TCR beta chain was obtained from a study of blood T cell repertoires in COVID-19. Looking at the study overall: Sites in the United States, Italy and Spain provided acute and convalescent COVID-19 samples. Nucleic acid was either cDNA or gDNA, and it came from T cells, B-cell-depleted T cells, or PBMCs.

Germline trimming cut 6 bases from V and 3 bases from J; bases unmatched to any gene: 3. In germline, CDR1 is MNHEY, CDR2 SVGAGI. CDR3 length: 14 residues. Authors' processing steps: From reference gene primer amplification, estimates of nucleated cell counts were derived. This table comes from immunoSEQ multiplex PCR, and its TCRdb copy is limited to in-frame clones, with some not included. Clonal size and the V and J genes are those of that table, whereas D and trimming came from the DNA. The sample has about 93,000 clones; about 80% are singletons. The genes are TRBV6-5 and TRBJ1-1; 11 nucleotides agree with TRBD1. The sample comprised peripheral blood. The receptor was derived from a human donor in a cohort sampled during active COVID-19. CDR3 region: CASRGQGADTEAFF. The CDR3 DNA follows: TGTGCCAGCAGAGGACAGGGGGCCGACACTGAAGCTTTCTTT.